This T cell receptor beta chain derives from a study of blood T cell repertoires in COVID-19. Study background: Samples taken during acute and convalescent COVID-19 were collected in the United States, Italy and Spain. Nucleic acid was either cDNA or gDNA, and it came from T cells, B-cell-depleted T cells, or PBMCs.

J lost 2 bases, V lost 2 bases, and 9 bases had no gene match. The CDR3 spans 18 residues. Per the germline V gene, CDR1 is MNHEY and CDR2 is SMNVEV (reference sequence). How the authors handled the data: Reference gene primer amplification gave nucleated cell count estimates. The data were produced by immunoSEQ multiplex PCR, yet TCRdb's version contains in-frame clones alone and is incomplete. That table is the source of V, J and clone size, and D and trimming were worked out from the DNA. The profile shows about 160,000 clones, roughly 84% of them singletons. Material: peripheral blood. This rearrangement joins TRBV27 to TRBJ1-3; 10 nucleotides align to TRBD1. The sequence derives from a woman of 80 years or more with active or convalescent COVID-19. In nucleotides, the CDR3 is TGTGCCAGCAGTTTACTTCAGGGGACAGGGGTCCCTGGAAACACCATATATTTT. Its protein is CASSLLQGTGVPGNTIYF.